This is a list of T cell receptor beta chains from one sample in a study of vaccination and CD4 T cells after COVID-19. Using its own MiXCR run on the PCR reads, TCRdb lists one record per CDR3 protein. This table has around 15,000 distinct CDR3 sequences, roughly 72% appearing once. The antigens these receptors bind are not known. Sequencing was performed on CD4+ T cells from blood, cultured in vitro. Every receptor here comes from a human donor who had recovered from COVID-19. CDR3s include the opening cysteine and the closing phenylalanine or tryptophan.

>TRBJ2-5|TRBV20-1
CSGGPDRLKRETQYF
>TRBJ1-6|TRBV15
CATSRQGTNSPLHF
>TRBJ1-5|TRBV7-2
CASSRMHNQPQHF
>TRBJ2-1|TRBV10-1
CASSVGSGSYNEQFF
>TRBJ1-6|TRBV11-2
CASSLRHPGGARRNSPLHF
>TRBJ1-2|TRBV6-2/TRBV6-3
CASSYGLNYGYTF
>TRBJ1-5|TRBV20-1
CSARIYSSDRLYSNQPQHF
>TRBJ1-1|TRBV30
CAWSRGLSEAFF
>TRBJ2-7|TRBV6-1
CASKEAGGAYEQYF
>TRBJ2-2|TRBV6-1
CASSEFQAVTGELFF
>TRBJ1-2|TRBV20-1
CSADNRAGYGYTF
>TRBJ2-7|TRBV2
CASTGQDEQYF
>TRBJ2-3|TRBV20-1
CSASGTSGVGDTQYF
>TRBJ2-1|TRBV24-1
CATSRGRVNEQFF
>TRBJ2-3|TRBV28
CASSLRDTQYF
>TRBJ2-2|TRBV4-3
CASSLHPSGDTGELFF
>TRBJ2-3|TRBV20-1
CSAGQSSTDTQYF
>TRBJ1-6|TRBV5-6
CASHWRAIRGNSPLHF
>TRBJ1-6|TRBV7-9
CASSPGTGVANSPLHF
>TRBJ1-2|TRBV7-2
CASSLSPGGGNYGYTF
>TRBJ1-6|TRBV5-4
CASSSWTESNSPLHF
>TRBJ1-2|TRBV6-1
CASYFSNYGYTF
>TRBJ2-7|TRBV5-1
CASSLDQAISYEQYF
>TRBJ2-7|TRBV7-9
CASSTDGTGKVYRDRYEQYF
>TRBJ2-2|TRBV6-2/TRBV6-3
CASSYSASGRRPGELFF
>TRBJ2-7|TRBV27
CASSRPGTGKGYEQYF
>TRBJ2-5|TRBV20-1
CSARDQGTREETQYF
>TRBJ1-2|TRBV12-3/TRBV12-4
CASSLSSLNRYGYTF
>TRBJ2-2|TRBV24-1
CATQTGARTGELFF
>TRBJ2-5|TRBV23-1
CASSQAGETQYF
>TRBJ1-1|TRBV7-9
CASSLSGGGTEAFF
>TRBJ1-2|TRBV6-2/TRBV6-3
CASSIPTGRGGYTF
>TRBJ2-2|TRBV7-2
CASSLGLEAGELFF
>TRBJ2-2|TRBV6-2/TRBV6-3
CASSYMIRGSHGELFF
>TRBJ1-3|TRBV6-1
CASSEDGYSGNTIYF
>TRBJ1-5|TRBV7-2
CASSLETGRPQHF
>TRBJ2-7|TRBV7-2
CASSLLAGGRDEQYF
>TRBJ1-4|TRBV11-2
CASSLPGGGKLFF
>TRBJ2-3|TRBV20-1
CSARGFGGSHNTDTQYF
>TRBJ1-2|TRBV6-1
CASSPGGRGPYGYTF
>TRBJ1-6|TRBV27
CASSLWTGVSPLHF
>TRBJ2-7|TRBV5-4
CASSLAPGQGKNEQYF
>TRBJ1-5|TRBV19
CASRARQGAGGNAPGSNQPQHF
>TRBJ1-5|TRBV4-1
CASSQGLGGGGQPQHF
>TRBJ2-3|TRBV27
CASSLGGTDTQYF
>TRBJ2-1|TRBV7-3
CASSSGTSGMDYNEQFF
>TRBJ1-6|TRBV20-1
CSASHGPVSYNSPLHF
>TRBJ2-2|TRBV7-3
CASSLSHHTGELFF
>TRBJ1-5|TRBV27
CASSSDMAQPQHF
>TRBJ2-5|TRBV5-1
CASSLGPQETQYF
>TRBJ1-2|TRBV10-1
CASSVTPNYGYTF
>TRBJ1-5|TRBV27
CASSLNGREYQPQHF
>TRBJ2-7|TRBV6-2/TRBV6-3
CASSPGATYEQYF
>TRBJ1-5|TRBV7-2
CASSLASTLTTGLQPQHF
>TRBJ1-2|TRBV6-5
CASSSAEGRAVGYTF
>TRBJ1-4|TRBV20-1
CSAAGTGGADNEKLFF
>TRBJ2-5|TRBV7-3
CASSLLGQETQYF
>TRBJ2-5|TRBV27
CASSLSGVGLAGAGETQYF
>TRBJ1-1|TRBV6-5
CASSYGGNTEAFF